The sequence of this T cell receptor beta chain was determined in a study of blood T cell repertoires in COVID-19. In the original workflow: Nucleated cell counts were estimated from reference gene primer amplification. Data came from immunoSEQ multiplex PCR; TCRdb stores just in-frame clones and leaves some out. That table is the source of V, J and clone size, and D and trimming were worked out from the DNA. The top ten clones hold approximately 4.5% of a sample with some 240,000 clones, about 88% of them seen once. The TCR originated in a man in his thirties or forties with acute COVID-19. Sequencing was done on a sample of PBMCs or T cells enriched from blood (not recorded which).

The CDR3 region is CASSRPGLAMNEQFF. Written as DNA, the CDR3 is TGTGCCAGCAGTCGGCCGGGACTAGCTATGAATGAGCAGTTCTTC. J is TRBJ2-1 and V is TRBV9; 9 nucleotides line up with TRBD2. The CDR3 is made up of 15 amino acids. From germline, CDR1 is SGDLS and CDR2 YYNGEE. Unmatched junction bases numbered 10, after V lost 5 bases and J lost 7 bases.